A selection of T cell receptor beta chains follows, all from one sample in a study of CD8 T cells in ankylosing spondylitis. Each CDR3 protein gets one entry after TCRdb re-called the 5' RACE reads with MiXCR. This sample has about 340,000 distinct CDR3 sequences; roughly 15% occur once, and the top ten carry approximately 1%. Material: blood, either unsorted or a sorted T cell fraction (not recorded which). The receptors stem from a male donor with ankylosing spondylitis or in good health (not recorded which). CDR3s include the opening cysteine and the closing phenylalanine or tryptophan. A D gene is named only where the DNA matches it firmly. Clone size is shown for a subset of rows, as once, few, many or a class of expanded clone.

TRBV12-3/TRBV12-4	NA	TRBJ1-6	NA	TGTGCCAGCAGTTTAGAGCTCACTTCTGCCCTCCACTTT	CASSLELTSALHF
TRBV27	TRBD1	TRBJ2-7	few	TGTGCCAGCAGTTACCGGGACAGGGGCTACGAGCAGTACTTC	CASSYRDRGYEQYF
TRBV11-2	NA	TRBJ2-1	few	TGTGCCAGCAGCTTTATAAGCGGCCGGGAGCAGTTCTTC	CASSFISGREQFF
TRBV6-1	NA	TRBJ2-7	NA	TGTGCCAGCGGGAACAGGGAATTCGGCGAGCAGTACTTC	CASGNREFGEQYF
TRBV6-4	TRBD2	TRBJ2-1	few	TGTGCCAGCAGTGACTCGGCGACTAGCGGGAGAGGGAGTAATGAGCAGTTCTTC	CASSDSATSGRGSNEQFF
TRBV12-3/TRBV12-4	NA	TRBJ2-2	many	TGTGCCAGCAGTCTTAAGACCGGGGAGCTGTTTTTT	CASSLKTGELFF
TRBV29-1	TRBD1	TRBJ2-7	NA	TGCAGCGTTACCAGGACAGGAGCCTACGAGCAGTACTTC	CSVTRTGAYEQYF
TRBV18	TRBD1	TRBJ1-5	few	TGTGCCAGCTCACCGGCCGGGACAGGGGGAAGTCAGCCCCAGCATTTT	CASSPAGTGGSQPQHF
TRBV7-2	NA	TRBJ1-6	many	TGTGCCAGCAGCTTAAACAGGGATTCACCCCTCCACTTT	CASSLNRDSPLHF
TRBV6-5	NA	TRBJ1-2	few	TGTGCCAGCAGTTACCTGGCAGGGGCTCACTATGGCTACACCTTC	CASSYLAGAHYGYTF
TRBV5-1	TRBD1	TRBJ2-7	NA	TGCGCCAGCAGCCTAGGGACAGGGCGATCCTACGAGCAGTACTTC	CASSLGTGRSYEQYF